The sequence of this T cell receptor beta chain was determined in a study of blood T cell repertoires in COVID-19. About the research overall: The analysed material was cDNA or gDNA that came from T cells, B-cell-depleted T cells, or PBMCs.

This clone has a handful of counts. Two negative PCRs, clearance, or symptom resolution had been documented for recovered Cohort 3 donors. The CDR3 spans 13 residues. Germline CDR1 reads SGHAT; CDR2 reads FQNNGV. V lost 6 bases to trimming and J lost 5 bases, with 13 bases between them. Produced via immunoSEQ multiplex PCR; TCRdb's table is partial and in-frame only. The profile shows over 150,000 clones, roughly 90% of them singletons. The sequence was collected from a woman aged 25 to 45 who had recovered from COVID-19. Sequenced sample: PBMCs or T cells enriched from blood (not recorded which). The gene calls are TRBV11-2 and TRBJ1-1; D gene ambiguous. The CDR3 sequence: CASRGQTGTEAFF. CDR3 in DNA: TGTGCCAGCAGAGGCCAGACGGGGACTGAAGCTTTCTTT.